The clone carrying this T cell receptor beta chain was counted many times. Amplified TCR beta CDR3 regions derived from RNA transcripts. In the first-round RT-PCR of the TCR CDR3, the HTBI primer set was used. A single record per CDR3 protein comes from TCRdb applying MiXCR to the multiplex PCR reads. The sample yields about 350,000 distinct CDR3 sequences, roughly 13% seen once. These data come from a study of T cells in Graves' hyperthyroidism and ophthalmopathy. The germline V gene has CDR1 MNHNS and CDR2 SASEGT. The CDR3 extends over 17 amino acids. J was trimmed by 1 base and V by 6 bases; bases with no gene match: 9.

V usage is TRBV6-1 and J usage is TRBJ2-2; 9 bases are shared with TRBD1. The source is a woman in her 30s with Graves' hyperthyroidism. Sequenced material: blood. In DNA form, the CDR3 reads TGTGCCAGCAGACCTAGGACAGGGGATCGGAACACCGGGGAGCTGTTTTTT. This encodes CASRPRTGDRNTGELFF.